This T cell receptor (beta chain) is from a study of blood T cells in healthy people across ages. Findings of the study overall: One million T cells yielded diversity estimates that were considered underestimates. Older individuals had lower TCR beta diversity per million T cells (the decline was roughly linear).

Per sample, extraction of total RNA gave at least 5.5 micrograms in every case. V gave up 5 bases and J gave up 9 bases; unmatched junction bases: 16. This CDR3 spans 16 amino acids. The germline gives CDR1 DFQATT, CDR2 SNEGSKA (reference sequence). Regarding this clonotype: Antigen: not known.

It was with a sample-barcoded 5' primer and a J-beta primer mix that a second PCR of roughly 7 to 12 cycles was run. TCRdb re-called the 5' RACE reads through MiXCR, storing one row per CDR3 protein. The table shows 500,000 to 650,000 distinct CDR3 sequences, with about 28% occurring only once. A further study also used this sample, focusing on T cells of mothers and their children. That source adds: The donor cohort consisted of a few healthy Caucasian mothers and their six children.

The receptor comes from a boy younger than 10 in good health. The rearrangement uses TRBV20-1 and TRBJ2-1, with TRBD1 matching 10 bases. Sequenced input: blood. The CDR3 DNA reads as TGCAGTGCTGAGCAAACCGGGACAGGGGAGTGGCGTGAGCAGTTCTTC. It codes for CSAEQTGTGEWREQFF.